The 12 T cell receptor beta chains given below trace back to one sample, sequenced in a study of cytomegalovirus exposure and HLA in healthy donors. TCRdb keeps only in-frame clones here, not all; method: immunoSEQ multiplex PCR. The table lists tens of thousands of clones, 90% to 95% of them singletons. Material: PBMCs. These receptors came from a man younger than 35 in good health and CMV-seropositive.

The chain is built from TRBV28 and TRBJ2-3, with TRBD2 matching 10 bases. Germline CDR1 is MDHEN and CDR2 is SYDVKM. The CDR3 consists of 14 residues. The trim removed 7 bases at V and 5 bases at J, leaving 6 bases unmatched. The CDR3 DNA reads as TGTGCCAGCAAACTAGCGGGAACGGGAGATACGCAGTATTTT. It is translated as CASKLAGTGDTQYF.

V gene TRBV9 combines with J gene TRBJ2-1, with D perhaps matching TRBD1 (6 bases). V was trimmed by 5 bases and J by 4 bases, leaving 7 bases between them. CDR1 and CDR2 (germline): SGDLS, YYNGEE. The CDR3 has 12 amino acids. The CDR3 spells CASSGQYNEQFF. Here the CDR3 DNA reads TGTGCCAGCAGTGGACAGTACAATGAGCAGTTCTTC.

The V gene is TRBV29-1, the J gene TRBJ2-5; possibly TRBD1 for D (5 bases). The V and J ends lost 5 bases and 5 bases respectively, with 12 bases between them. The CDR3 is 12 residues long. CDR1 and CDR2 from the germline V gene are SQVTM and ANQGSEA. The CDR3 sequence: CSVLGLDETQYF. As DNA, the CDR3 is TGCAGCGTTTTGGGGCTTGACGAGACCCAGTACTTC.

This chain connects TRBV10-3 to TRBJ2-5; D is unresolved. The germline V and J ends were trimmed by 10 bases and 5 bases, with 11 bases remaining between them. This CDR3 region has 11 residues. CDR1 and CDR2 (germline): ENHRY, SYGVKD. The CDR3, as DNA: TGTGCCACCGGTCTCCGGGAGACCCAGTACTTC. Its protein is CATGLRETQYF.

This clone occurred once. The chain uses TRBV28 and TRBJ1-5; no clear D gene. Trimming stripped 3 bases from V and 0 bases from J, with 6 bases between. Germline V gene data show CDR1 as MDHEN and CDR2 as SYDVKM. This CDR3 has 14 residues. CDR3 region: CASSFLGSNQPQHF. In DNA form, the CDR3 reads TGTGCCAGCAGTTTTCTCGGTAGCAATCAGCCCCAGCATTTT.

The CDR3 nucleotides are TGTGCCAGCAGCTTGCAGGGGGTGCAAGACGAAAAACTGTTTTTT. Its protein is CASSLQGVQDEKLFF. This rearrangement joins TRBV5-4 to TRBJ1-4, with 7 bases lining up with TRBD1. The V gene's germline CDR1 is SGHNT and CDR2 YYREEE (reference sequence). This CDR3 has 15 residues. The V gene end was trimmed by 1 base and the J gene end by 8 bases; junction bases not matched to a gene: 8.

CDR3 in DNA: TGTGCCAGCAGCCTCAGCGGGGGGGCCACAGATACGCAGTATTTT. It encodes CASSLSGGATDTQYF. The chain has TRBV6-4 and TRBJ2-3; 10 bases line up with TRBD2. After removal of 6 bases from V and 2 bases from J, the junction contained 5 bases not matched to a gene. The CDR3 loop spans 15 amino acids. Germline V gene lookup returns CDR1 MRHNA and CDR2 SNTAGT.

This chain joins TRBV30 and TRBJ2-3; D is perhaps TRBD2 (6 bases). CDR1 is GTSNPN, CDR2 SVGIG, per germline (reference sequence). This CDR3 is 15 amino acids long. V was shortened by 3 bases and J by 3 bases, with 16 bases between the two germline ends. CDR3 DNA: TGTGCCTGGAGGGGGGGAAGGACTTGGACAGATACGCAGTATTTT. Residues: CAWRGGRTWTDTQYF.

The CDR3 is CASSLLAGSSSYNEQFF. The CDR3 coding sequence is TGCGCCAGCAGCTTGCTAGCGGGAAGTAGCTCCTACAATGAGCAGTTCTTC. The J gene is TRBJ2-1, the V gene TRBV5-1; 9 bases line up with TRBD2. After removal of 1 base from V and 0 bases from J, the junction contained 5 bases not matched to a gene. CDR3 size: 17 residues. In germline, CDR1 is SGHRS, CDR2 YFSETQ.

This chain uses TRBV6-5 with TRBJ1-2; D not resolved. CDR1 is MNHEY, CDR2 SVGAGI, per germline. Trimming left V 7 bases short and J 2 bases short, with 11 bases between. The CDR3 is made up of 13 amino acids. The CDR3 DNA reads as TGTGCCAGCACCTATGGAGTAAACTATGGCTACACCTTC. The encoded protein is CASTYGVNYGYTF.

Written as DNA, the CDR3 is TGTGCCAGCAGGCCTGGGGGCTCCGGCCTCCAGTACTTC. Protein: CASRPGGSGLQYF. The chain has TRBV6-5 and TRBJ2-5; a possible D gene is TRBD1 (6 bases). Trimming removed 6 bases from V and 10 bases from J, with 18 bases in between. This CDR3 is built from 13 residues. Germline CDR1 and CDR2: MNHEY and SVGAGI.

The genes are TRBV7-9 and TRBJ2-7; TRBD1 matches 11 bases. The CDR3 sequence is 15 residues long. CDR1 and CDR2 from the germline V gene are SEHNR and FQNEAQ (reference sequence). The junction had 3 bases not matched to a gene; V was cut back by 1 base and J by 4 bases. CDR3 bases: TGTGCCAGCAGCTTAGTGGGGACAGGGGGTTACGAGCAGTACTTC. Protein product: CASSLVGTGGYEQYF.